The source of this T cell receptor beta chain is a study of blood T cell repertoires in COVID-19. This CDR3 is built from 14 residues. Trimming took off 0 bases at V and 7 bases at J, with 12 bases between the two ends. Germline V gene sequence: CDR1 LNHNV, CDR2 YYDKDF (reference sequence). Original processing methods: Amplification from reference gene primers served as the basis for estimated nucleated cell counts. The protocol was immunoSEQ multiplex PCR, while the TCRdb copy is restricted to in-frame clones and leaves out a portion. The V and J calls and clone size are taken from that table; D and trimming were inferred from the DNA. The sample consists of 150,000 or so clones, just under 90% of them appearing once.

The V gene is TRBV15, the J gene TRBJ2-5; TRBD2 is a possible D gene (6 bases). This receptor was taken from a woman aged 65 to 85 with COVID-19, enrolled during active disease. Material: peripheral blood. The CDR3 bases are TGTGCCACCAGCAGAGATACCGTGGGAGGGACCCAGTACTTC. It yields the protein CATSRDTVGGTQYF.